This record concerns one T cell receptor (beta chain) sequence. The data originate from a study of CD8 T cells in Susac syndrome. V shed 7 bases and J shed 0 bases, with 18 bases lying between them. The CDR3 loop spans 16 amino acids. Stable or active relapsing-remitting multiple sclerosis, untreated and meeting revised McDonald criteria, defined the controls. It was with random hexamers that roughly 0.5 to 1 ug RNA was reverse transcribed. TCRdb re-called the immunoSEQ multiplex PCR reads through MiXCR, storing one row per CDR3 protein. The data contain hundreds of thousands of distinct CDR3 sequences, about 93% of them singletons.

This chain uses TRBV12-3 or TRBV12-4 with TRBJ1-1; D gene uncertain. The source is a human donor with multiple sclerosis. Sequencing was performed on CD4+ T cells from PBMCs. CDR3 residues: CASTPANRELNTEAFF. CDR3 nucleotides: TGTGCCAGCACCCCCGCTAATAGGGAGCTGAACACTGAAGCTTTCTTT.